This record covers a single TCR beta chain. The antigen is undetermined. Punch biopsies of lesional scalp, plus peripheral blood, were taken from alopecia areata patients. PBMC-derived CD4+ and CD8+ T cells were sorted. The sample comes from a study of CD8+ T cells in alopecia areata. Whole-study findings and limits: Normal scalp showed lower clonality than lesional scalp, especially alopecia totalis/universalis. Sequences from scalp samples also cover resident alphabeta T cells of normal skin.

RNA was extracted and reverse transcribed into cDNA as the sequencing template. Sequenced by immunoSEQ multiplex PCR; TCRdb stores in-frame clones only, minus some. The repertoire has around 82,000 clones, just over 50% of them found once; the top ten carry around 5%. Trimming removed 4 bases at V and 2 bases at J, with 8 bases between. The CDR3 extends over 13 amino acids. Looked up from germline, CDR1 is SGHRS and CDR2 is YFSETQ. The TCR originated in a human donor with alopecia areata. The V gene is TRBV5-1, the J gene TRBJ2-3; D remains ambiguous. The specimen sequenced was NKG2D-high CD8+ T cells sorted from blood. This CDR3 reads CASSPYHTDTQYF. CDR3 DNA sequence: TGCGCCAGCAGCCCTTACCACACAGATACGCAGTATTTT.